This entry describes one T cell receptor (beta chain). Its target antigen remains unknown. No base-level quality is on record; no much larger clone is a single base apart. Participants in the prospective study were enrolled through a virtual design, were aged roughly 18 to 100 years, and lived in 24 United States geographic areas. To assign participants to cohorts, the prospective study relied on clinical history that participants themselves reported in a screening survey and a study questionnaire. ImmuneRACE Cohort 3 recovered participants were defined by two consecutive negative NP/OP PCR tests, healthcare professional clearance, or symptom resolution. Each participant in the prospective study had whole blood, serum and a nasopharyngeal or oropharyngeal swab collected by mobile phlebotomists. Additional blood draws and questionnaires over an approximately two-month period could optionally be provided by prospective study participants. Blood samples from the prospective study were shipped frozen or at room temperature prior to DNA extraction.

The sample comes from a study of blood T cell repertoires in COVID-19 (TCRdb year 2020). As for the study more broadly: Collaborator samples came from the United States, Italy and Spain and covered acute and convalescent phases of COVID-19. Samples came from the ongoing ImmuneRACE study (first 160 participants) plus 1,254 subjects from 6 global collaborators. Where available, HLA class I and class II types were taken from metadata supplied by the sample provider and were not determined by assay-based typing. The repertoires were released in a freely available public database intended as a resource for research on the immune response to SARS-CoV-2. The dataset comprised deeply sampled blood TCRbeta repertoires from subjects exposed to, actively infected with, or recovered from COVID-19. Nearly every sample came with metadata listing a de-identified subject ID, COVID-19 status, age in years and sex. The prospective study material was composed of cDNA or gDNA derived from T cells, B-cell-depleted T cells, or PBMCs. What the authors observed across the whole study: How much clinical and demographic metadata was included differed by source and by participant, and the metadata was provided uncurated.

Via the germline V gene, CDR1 is SGHDT and CDR2 YYEEEE. There are 13 amino acids in the CDR3, from cysteine to phenylalanine inclusive. Just CDR3 DNA is preserved here, 39 bases in frame from base 1. For this chain, trimming is 3 bases at the V end and 8 bases at the J end, and the number of junction bases without a gene match is 6. TCRbeta CDR3 regions were amplified from genomic DNA using the immunoSEQ Assay, a bias-controlled multiplex PCR. The study's own analysis went as follows. Nucleated cell counts per sample were estimated from amplification of reference gene primers within the assay. Sequence reads were collapsed and filtered to measure the absolute abundance of every unique TCRbeta CDR3 rearrangement. For each sample, productive Simpson clonality was calculated by taking the square root of Simpson's diversity index across productive rearrangements. TCRdb carries this immuneACCESS record with in-frame sequences only. Its versions omit some clonotypes, under half of them owing to an unresolved V gene in the studies checked, with the rest unexplained. V, J and clone size were drawn from that table, and D and trimming were deduced from the DNA. Present in this sample are roughly 180,000 clones, about nine tenths of which were seen just once. Around 2.4% of the sample rests with the top ten.

This chain joins TRBV5-6 to TRBJ1-1, with 8 bases in between that match TRBD1. The receptor's source is a woman between 25 and 40 years old who had recovered from COVID-19. The sample taken for sequencing was PBMCs or T cells enriched from blood (not recorded which). The DNA sequence reads TGTGCCAGCAGCTCTGACAGGGGTGCGGAAGCTTTCTTT. Translated, this is CASSSDRGAEAFF.